Listed below are T cell receptor beta chains from one sample, sequenced in a study of blood T cell repertoires in COVID-19. Generated by immunoSEQ multiplex PCR, the TCRdb table keeps only in-frame clones and is missing some. The sample has some 530,000 clones, approximately 86% seen once. Sequencing input: PBMCs or T cells enriched from blood (not recorded which). These receptors were obtained from a woman aged 60-70 years who had recovered from COVID-19. CDR3s include the opening cysteine and the closing phenylalanine or tryptophan. D genes are given only for firm matches. The listing skips clone size in some rows; elsewhere it reads once, few, many or a size class.

d_call clone_size j_call v_call cdr3_nt cdr3_aa
NA NA TRBJ2-7 TRBV7-6 TGTGCCAGCAGCTTCGCAAGAGCTTCCTACGAGCAGTACTTC CASSFARASYEQYF
TRBD1 NA TRBJ1-5 TRBV10-3 TGTGCCATCAGTGCAGGGCAGGGGGGTCAGCCCCAGCATTTT CAISAGQGGQPQHF
NA once TRBJ1-2 TRBV11-2 TGTGCCAGCAGCTTAGGACTTAACTATGGCTACACCTTC CASSLGLNYGYTF
TRBD1 NA TRBJ2-4 TRBV3-1/TRBV3-2 TGTGCCAGCAGCACCCGCCACGGGGCAGGGGGCGCGGTAAAATGGATTCAGTACTTC CASSTRHGAGGAVKWIQYF
NA few TRBJ1-6 TRBV14 TGTGCCAGCAGCCACCTGCAGGGTCCTAATTCACCCCTCCACTTT CASSHLQGPNSPLHF
TRBD2 NA TRBJ2-3 TRBV9 TGTGCCAGCAGCCGGGGGGGCACAGATACGCAGTATTTT CASSRGGTDTQYF
NA NA TRBJ1-1 TRBV30 TGTGCCTGGAGTGTCCGGGGGAGCACTGAAGCTTTCTTT CAWSVRGSTEAFF
NA NA TRBJ1-5 TRBV24-1 TGTGCCACCGGATGGAGACGACAGGAATCAAGGAATCAGCCCCAGCATTTT CATGWRRQESRNQPQHF
NA NA TRBJ1-5 TRBV9 TGTGCCAGCAGTTCAGGGTACGGCAATCAGCCCCAGCATTTT CASSSGYGNQPQHF
NA NA TRBJ2-2 TRBV27 TGTGCCAGCAGTTTGTCCCAGGGAACCGGGGAGCTGTTTTTT CASSLSQGTGELFF
NA few TRBJ1-1 TRBV6-5 TGTGCCAGCAGCTACACAATGAACACTGAAGCTTTCTTT CASSYTMNTEAFF
TRBD1 NA TRBJ1-6 TRBV18 TGTGCCAGCTCACCACGTGGGACAGGGAGAAGCTCCTATAATTCACCCCTCCACTTT CASSPRGTGRSSYNSPLHF
TRBD1 NA TRBJ1-2 TRBV5-1 TGCGCCAGCAGCACTTCCGGGACAGACTATGGCTACACCTTC CASSTSGTDYGYTF
NA NA TRBJ2-7 TRBV20-1 TGCAGTGCTAGTGCGACTAGACGCTACGAGCAGTACTTC CSASATRRYEQYF
TRBD1 NA TRBJ1-2 TRBV27 TGTGCCAGCAGTCTCCGACAGGGTCCGAAAACCTTC CASSLRQGPKTF
NA NA TRBJ1-5 TRBV10-3 TGTGCCATCAGTGAGACAGTTCATAGCAATCAGCCCCAGCATTTT CAISETVHSNQPQHF
NA few TRBJ1-6 TRBV3-1/TRBV3-2 TGTGCCAGCAGCCAAGGGAGGGATTCACCCCTCCACTTT CASSQGRDSPLHF
TRBD2 NA TRBJ2-2 TRBV4-1 TGCGCCAGCAGAAGGGCTAGCGGATTCACCGGGGAGCTGTTTTTT CASRRASGFTGELFF
TRBD1 NA TRBJ2-3 TRBV5-8 TGTGCCAGCAGCTTGTGGACAGGGGCGACTGGCACAGATACGCAGTATTTT CASSLWTGATGTDTQYF
TRBD2 NA TRBJ2-5 TRBV7-2 TGTGCCAGCAGCTTTAGCGGGGGGTTGTGGGAGACCCAGTACTTC CASSFSGGLWETQYF
NA few TRBJ2-6 TRBV27 TGTGCCAGCGCCCGGCAGGCCCTATCTGGGGCCAACGTCCTGACTTTC CASARQALSGANVLTF